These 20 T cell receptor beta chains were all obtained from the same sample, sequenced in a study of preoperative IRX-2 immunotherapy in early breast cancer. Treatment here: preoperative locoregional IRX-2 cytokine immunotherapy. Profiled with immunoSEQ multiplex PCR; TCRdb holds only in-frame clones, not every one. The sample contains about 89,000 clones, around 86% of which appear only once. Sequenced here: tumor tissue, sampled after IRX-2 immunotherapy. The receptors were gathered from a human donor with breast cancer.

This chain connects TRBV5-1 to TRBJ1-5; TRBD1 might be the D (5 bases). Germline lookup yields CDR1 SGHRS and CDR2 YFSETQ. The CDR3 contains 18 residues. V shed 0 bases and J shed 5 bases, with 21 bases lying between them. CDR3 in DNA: TGCGCCAGCAGCTTGGCCCCCTATAATGGGGCGGTCCATCAGCCCCAGCATTTT. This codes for CASSLAPYNGAVHQPQHF. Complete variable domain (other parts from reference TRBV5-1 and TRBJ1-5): KAGVTQTPRYLIKTRGQQVTLSCSPISGHRSVSWYQQTPGQGLQFLFEYFSETQRNKGNFPGRFSGRQFSNSRSEMNVSTLELGDSALYLCASSLAPYNGAVHQPQHFGDGTRLSIL.

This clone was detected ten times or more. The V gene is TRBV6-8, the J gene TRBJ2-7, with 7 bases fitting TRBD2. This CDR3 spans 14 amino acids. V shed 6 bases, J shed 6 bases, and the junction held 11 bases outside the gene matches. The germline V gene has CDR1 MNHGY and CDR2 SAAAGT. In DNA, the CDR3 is TGTGCCAGCAGAAATGGAGGACTAGTCGCCGAGCAGTACTTC. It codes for CASRNGGLVAEQYF.

CDR3 loop: CASSLGGPQDTQYF. The CDR3 region has the DNA TGTGCCAGCAGCTTGGGGGGCCCACAAGATACGCAGTATTTT. The chain combines TRBV7-1 with TRBJ2-3; perhaps D is TRBD1 or TRBD2 (6 bases each). TRBV7-1 is annotated as an ORF whose role is uncertain. The CDR3 sequence is 14 residues long. With 4 bases removed from V and 5 bases from J, the gap between germline ends came to 13 bases.

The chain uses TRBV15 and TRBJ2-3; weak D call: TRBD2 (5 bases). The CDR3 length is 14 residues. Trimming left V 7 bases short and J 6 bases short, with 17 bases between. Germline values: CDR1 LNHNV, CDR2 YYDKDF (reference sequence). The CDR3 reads CATTRGSLVDTQYF. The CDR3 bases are TGTGCCACCACCCGAGGGTCACTGGTGGATACGCAGTATTTT.

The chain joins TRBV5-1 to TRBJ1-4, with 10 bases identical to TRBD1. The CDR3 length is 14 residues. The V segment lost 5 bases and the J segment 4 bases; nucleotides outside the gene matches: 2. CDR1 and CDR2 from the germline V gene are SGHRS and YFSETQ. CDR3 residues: CASSRDRGNEKLFF. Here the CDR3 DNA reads TGCGCCAGCAGTAGGGACAGGGGTAATGAAAAACTGTTTTTT. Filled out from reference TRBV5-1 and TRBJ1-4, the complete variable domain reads KAGVTQTPRYLIKTRGQQVTLSCSPISGHRSVSWYQQTPGQGLQFLFEYFSETQRNKGNFPGRFSGRQFSNSRSEMNVSTLELGDSALYLCASSRDRGNEKLFFGSGTQLSVL.

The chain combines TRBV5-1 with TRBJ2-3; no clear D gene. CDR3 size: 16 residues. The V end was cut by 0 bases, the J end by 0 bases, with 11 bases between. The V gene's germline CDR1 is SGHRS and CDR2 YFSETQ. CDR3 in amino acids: CASSLEGSTSTDTQYF. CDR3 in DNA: TGCGCCAGCAGCTTGGAGGGATCAACTAGCACAGATACGCAGTATTTT.

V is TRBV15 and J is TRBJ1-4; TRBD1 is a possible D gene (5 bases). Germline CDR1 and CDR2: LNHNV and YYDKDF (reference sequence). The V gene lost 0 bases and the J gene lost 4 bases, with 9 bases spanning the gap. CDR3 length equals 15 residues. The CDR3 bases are TGTGCCACCAGCAGAGATTGGCAGGGTAATGAAAAACTGTTTTTT. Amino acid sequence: CATSRDWQGNEKLFF.

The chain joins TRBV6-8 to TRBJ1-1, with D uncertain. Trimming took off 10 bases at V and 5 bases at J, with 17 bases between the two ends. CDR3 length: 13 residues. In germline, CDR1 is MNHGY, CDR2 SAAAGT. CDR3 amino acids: CAITAGWGTEAFF. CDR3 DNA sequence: TGTGCCATCACCGCCGGTTGGGGTACTGAAGCTTTCTTT.

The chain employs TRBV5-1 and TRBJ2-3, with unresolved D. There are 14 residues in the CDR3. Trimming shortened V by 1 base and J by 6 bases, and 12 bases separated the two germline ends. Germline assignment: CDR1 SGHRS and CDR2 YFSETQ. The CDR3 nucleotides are TGCGCCAGCAGCTTGCTTCGATTCTCGGATACGCAGTATTTT. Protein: CASSLLRFSDTQYF. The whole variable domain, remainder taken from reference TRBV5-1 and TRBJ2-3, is KAGVTQTPRYLIKTRGQQVTLSCSPISGHRSVSWYQQTPGQGLQFLFEYFSETQRNKGNFPGRFSGRQFSNSRSEMNVSTLELGDSALYLCASSLLRFSDTQYFGPGTRLTVL.

The CDR3 loop reads CASSRWGNEQFF. CDR3 nucleotides: TGTGCCAGCAGCCGTTGGGGGAATGAGCAGTTCTTC. This chain joins TRBV6-8 and TRBJ2-1; possibly TRBD1 or TRBD2 for D (5 bases each). The germline CDR1 and CDR2 sequences are MNHGY and SAAAGT. The CDR3 sequence is 12 residues long. The V gene lost 6 bases and the J gene lost 7 bases, with 10 bases spanning the gap.

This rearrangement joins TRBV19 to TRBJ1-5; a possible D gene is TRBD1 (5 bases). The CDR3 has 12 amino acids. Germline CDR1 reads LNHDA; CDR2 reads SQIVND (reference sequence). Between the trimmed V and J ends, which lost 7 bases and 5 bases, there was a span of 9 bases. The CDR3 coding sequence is TGTGCCAGTACAGGGATCCATCAGCCCCAGCATTTT. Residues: CASTGIHQPQHF.

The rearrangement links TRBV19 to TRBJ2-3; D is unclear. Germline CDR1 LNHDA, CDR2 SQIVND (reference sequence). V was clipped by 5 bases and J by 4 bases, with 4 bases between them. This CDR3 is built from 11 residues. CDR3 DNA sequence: TGTGCCAGTAGTGGACCAGATACGCAGTATTTT. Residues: CASSGPDTQYF.

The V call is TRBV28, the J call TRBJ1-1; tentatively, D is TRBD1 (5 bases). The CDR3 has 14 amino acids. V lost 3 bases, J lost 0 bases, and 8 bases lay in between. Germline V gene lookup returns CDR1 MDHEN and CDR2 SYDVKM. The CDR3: CASSFAGMNTEAFF. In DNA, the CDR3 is TGTGCCAGCAGTTTTGCAGGGATGAACACTGAAGCTTTCTTT.

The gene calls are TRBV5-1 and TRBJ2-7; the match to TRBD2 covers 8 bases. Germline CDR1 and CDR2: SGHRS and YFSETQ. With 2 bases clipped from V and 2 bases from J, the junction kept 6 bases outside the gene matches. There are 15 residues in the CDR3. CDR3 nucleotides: TGCGCCAGCAGCTTTAAAGCGGGAGTAGCCTACGAGCAGTACTTC. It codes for CASSFKAGVAYEQYF. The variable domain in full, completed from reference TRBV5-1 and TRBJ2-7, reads KAGVTQTPRYLIKTRGQQVTLSCSPISGHRSVSWYQQTPGQGLQFLFEYFSETQRNKGNFPGRFSGRQFSNSRSEMNVSTLELGDSALYLCASSFKAGVAYEQYFGPGTRLTVT.

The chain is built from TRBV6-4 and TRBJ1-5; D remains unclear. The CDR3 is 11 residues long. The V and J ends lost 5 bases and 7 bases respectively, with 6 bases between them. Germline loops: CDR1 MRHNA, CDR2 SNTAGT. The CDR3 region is CASSKTQPQHF. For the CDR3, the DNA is TGTGCCAGCAGTAAGACCCAGCCCCAGCATTTT.

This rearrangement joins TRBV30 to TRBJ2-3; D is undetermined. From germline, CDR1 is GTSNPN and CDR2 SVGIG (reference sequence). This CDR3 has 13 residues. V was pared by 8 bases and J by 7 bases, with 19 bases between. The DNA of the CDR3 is TGTGCCCTGGACCAACCCCCAGTTAATACGCAGTATTTT. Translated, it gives CALDQPPVNTQYF.

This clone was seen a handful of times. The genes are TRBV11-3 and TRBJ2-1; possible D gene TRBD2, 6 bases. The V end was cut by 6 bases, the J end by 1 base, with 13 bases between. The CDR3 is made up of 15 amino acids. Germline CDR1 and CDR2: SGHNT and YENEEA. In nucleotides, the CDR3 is TGTGCCAGCAGGACCGGGAGTCAGTCCTACAATGAGCAGTTCTTC. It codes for CASRTGSQSYNEQFF.

The DNA for the CDR3 is TGCGCCAGCAGCTTGTGGACAGGAGGTGGAGATGAGCAGTTCTTC. Translated, it gives CASSLWTGGGDEQFF. The V and J genes are TRBV5-1 and TRBJ2-1; 7 nucleotides align to TRBD1. The CDR3 loop spans 15 amino acids. Unmatched junction bases numbered 9, after V lost 1 base and J lost 8 bases. The germline V gene has CDR1 SGHRS and CDR2 YFSETQ.

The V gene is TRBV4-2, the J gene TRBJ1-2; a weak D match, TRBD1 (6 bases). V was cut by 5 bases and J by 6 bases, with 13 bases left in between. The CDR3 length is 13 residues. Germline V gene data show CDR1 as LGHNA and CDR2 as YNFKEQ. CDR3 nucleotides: TGTGCCAGCAGCTTAGGGGGGCCGGATGGCTACACCTTC. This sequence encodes CASSLGGPDGYTF.

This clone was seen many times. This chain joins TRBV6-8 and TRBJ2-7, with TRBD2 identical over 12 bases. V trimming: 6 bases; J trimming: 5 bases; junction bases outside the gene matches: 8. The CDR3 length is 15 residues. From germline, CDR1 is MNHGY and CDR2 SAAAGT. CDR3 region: CASRAGTSGSHEQYF. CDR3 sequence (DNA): TGTGCCAGCAGGGCCGGGACTAGCGGGTCTCACGAGCAGTACTTC.